What follows are 17 T cell receptor beta chains derived from one specimen sequenced in a study of T cell responses to AZD1222 COVID-19 vaccine (dated by TCRdb to the early 2020s). Libraries were made using the immunoSEQ multiplex PCR assay. TCRdb mirrors the immuneACCESS table, restricted to in-frame sequences. Some clones are absent from its copies; in checked studies, under half trace to an unresolved V gene, and the reason for the others is unknown. This sample lists 120,000 or so clones; 90% were detected once. The ten largest clones capture around 7.2% of the sample. Per the publication, the time point label means: baseline before first vaccination. Sequenced material: peripheral blood, taken on day 0 of AZD1222 vaccination. The receptors shown here come from an adult in good health.

In DNA, the CDR3 is TGTGCCAGCAGCCCGAGTATTTCCCCCCTCCACTTT. Its protein is CASSPSISPLHF. This chain links TRBV7-8 with TRBJ1-6; D is ambiguous. Germline V gene lookup returns CDR1 SGHVS and CDR2 FQNEAQ. CDR3 length: 12 residues. V was cut by 5 bases and J by 13 bases, with 12 bases left in between.

V usage is TRBV3-1 (or the pseudogene TRBV3-2) and J usage is TRBJ1-4; D may be TRBD1 (5 bases). This CDR3 contains 16 residues. V lost 5 bases and J 8 bases, leaving 21 bases between the germline ends. Germline lookup yields CDR1 LGHDT and CDR2 YNNKEL (reference sequence). CDR3: CASSSWGAGRGEKLFF. In DNA, the CDR3 is TGTGCCAGCAGCTCCTGGGGAGCAGGGAGAGGGGAAAAACTGTTTTTT.

This clone is a singleton in its sample. The chain combines TRBV10-3 with TRBJ2-3; D is possibly TRBD2 (6 bases). Trimming shortened V by 6 bases and J by 1 base, and 20 bases separated the two germline ends. Germline V CDR1 and CDR2: ENHRY, SYGVKD. The CDR3 totals 17 residues. The CDR3 loop reads CAIRANLHPSGTDTQYF. The CDR3 DNA sequence: TGTGCCATCAGGGCAAACCTCCACCCTAGCGGCACAGATACGCAGTATTTT.

The CDR3 here is CASSVAGWSNGYTF. The CDR3 region has the DNA TGTGCCAGCAGCGTAGCAGGGTGGTCGAATGGCTACACCTTC. The V call is TRBV9, the J call TRBJ1-2; TRBD1 is a possible D gene (5 bases). The germline CDR1 and CDR2 sequences are SGDLS and YYNGEE. The length of the CDR3 is 14 residues. V lost 0 bases and J lost 6, with 12 bases in between.

The rearrangement joins TRBV5-6 to TRBJ2-2; the D gene is possibly TRBD1 (6 bases). This CDR3 is built from 15 residues. CDR1 and CDR2 (germline): SGHDT, YYEEEE. With 3 bases removed from V and 4 bases from J, the gap between germline ends came to 13 bases. CDR3 sequence: CASSWATGSTGELFF. DNA for the CDR3: TGTGCCAGCAGCTGGGCAACAGGGAGCACCGGGGAGCTGTTTTTT. Full variable domain (remainder filled in from reference TRBV5-6 and TRBJ2-2): DAGVTQSPTHLIKTRGQQVTLRCSPKSGHDTVSWYQQALGQGPQFIFQYYEEEERQRGNFPDRFSGHQFPNYSSELNVNALLLGDSALYLCASSWATGSTGELFFGEGSRLTVL.

The CDR3 sequence: CASSLFPGGELFF. CDR3 DNA sequence: TGTGCCAGCAGCTTATTCCCTGGGGGGGAGCTGTTTTTT. The V and J genes are TRBV11-3 and TRBJ2-2; the D is unclear. In germline, CDR1 is SGHNT, CDR2 YENEEA. V dropped 2 bases and J dropped 8 bases, with 9 bases sitting between them. The CDR3 sequence is 13 residues long.

This sequence joins TRBV6-5 and TRBJ1-5; tentative D call: TRBD1 (5 bases). Trimming stripped 0 bases from V and 7 bases from J, with 13 bases between. The CDR3 runs 15 residues. Germline values: CDR1 MNHEY, CDR2 SVGAGI. The CDR3 loop is CASSYSGIQGQPQHF. The CDR3 DNA reads as TGTGCCAGCAGTTACTCCGGGATCCAGGGACAGCCCCAGCATTTT.

This clone was seen once. This chain joins TRBV7-2 and TRBJ1-2; no reliable D call. The V gene's germline CDR1 is SGHTA and CDR2 FQGNSA. The CDR3 runs to 16 residues. Trimming took off 1 base at V and 1 base at J, with 13 bases between the two ends. Written as DNA, the CDR3 is TGTGCCAGCAGCTTAGGGCTCCAAATAGATAACTATGGCTACACCTTC. Encoded protein: CASSLGLQIDNYGYTF.

The V call is TRBV6-1, the J call TRBJ1-1; D uncertain. V was cut by 2 bases and J by 4 bases, with 11 bases left in between. The germline V gene encodes CDR1 MNHNS and CDR2 SASEGT. The CDR3 length is 14 residues. CDR3 in amino acids: CASSEPRSGTEAFF. The CDR3 nucleotides are TGTGCCAGCAGTGAACCCAGGTCGGGCACTGAAGCTTTCTTT.

This clone was counted a single time. The gene calls are TRBV7-9 and TRBJ2-6; D might be TRBD1 (7 bases). Germline loops: CDR1 SEHNR, CDR2 FQNEAQ (reference sequence). Trimming took off 5 bases at V and 2 bases at J, with 13 bases between the two ends. This CDR3 region has 16 residues. CDR3 region: CASSAGTVAGANVLTF. The DNA of the CDR3 is TGTGCCAGCAGCGCGGGGACAGTCGCTGGGGCCAACGTCCTGACTTTC.

The V gene is TRBV6-6, the J gene TRBJ2-7, with TRBD1 identical over 9 bases. Germline lookup yields CDR1 MNHNY and CDR2 SVGAGI (reference sequence). J lost 4 bases, V lost 5 bases, and 6 bases had no gene match. CDR3 length: 14 residues. The CDR3 loop reads CASSPRQGVYEQYF. CDR3 coding DNA: TGTGCCAGCAGTCCCAGACAGGGGGTTTACGAGCAGTACTTC.

The gene calls are TRBV27 and TRBJ1-2, with a possible D match to TRBD1 (6 bases). The CDR3 totals 14 residues. V lost 0 bases and J lost 6, with 11 bases in between. Per germline, CDR1 MNHEY and CDR2 SMNVEV (reference sequence). The CDR3, as DNA: TGTGCCAGCAGTTTATCCGCAGGGGCCCATGGCTACACCTTC. Translation gives CASSLSAGAHGYTF.

This chain links TRBV4-2 with TRBJ1-4, with D unclear. CDR1 LGHNA and CDR2 YNFKEQ come from the germline V gene. This CDR3 is built from 16 residues. Trimming left V 0 bases short and J 8 bases short, with 16 bases between. CDR3 DNA sequence: TGTGCCAGCAGCCAAGACGGGAGGGATATCGGGGAAAAACTGTTTTTT. It is translated as CASSQDGRDIGEKLFF.

The chain uses TRBV19 and TRBJ1-1; no definite D call. This CDR3 is built from 13 residues. Trimming took off 4 bases at V and 2 bases at J, with 8 bases between the two ends. Germline CDR1 LNHDA, CDR2 SQIVND (reference sequence). The CDR3 here is CASSNQENTEAFF. CDR3 nucleotides: TGTGCCAGTAGTAACCAGGAAAACACTGAAGCTTTCTTT. Combining the CDR3 with reference TRBV19 and TRBJ1-1 gives the whole variable domain DGGITQSPKYLFRKEGQNVTLSCEQNLNHDAMYWYRQDPGQGLRLIYYSQIVNDFQKGDIAEGYSVSREKKESFPLTVTSAQKNPTAFYLCASSNQENTEAFFGQGTRLTVV.

The chain couples TRBV4-1 to TRBJ1-2; a weak D match, TRBD1 (5 bases). CDR1 is MGHRA, CDR2 YSYEKL, per germline. Between the trimmed V and J ends, which lost 0 bases and 7 bases, there was a span of 12 bases. This CDR3 has 14 amino acids. CDR3 protein: CASSQDRRGFGYTF. The CDR3 nucleotides read TGCGCCAGCAGCCAAGATAGGAGGGGCTTTGGCTACACCTTC.

CDR3 DNA sequence: TGTGCCAGCAGTAGTTGGTTCAATGAGCAGTTCTTC. Protein product: CASSSWFNEQFF. The V and J genes are TRBV6-5 and TRBJ2-1; D not certain. The CDR3 has 12 residues. In germline, CDR1 is MNHEY, CDR2 SVGAGI. V gave up 5 bases and J gave up 6 bases, with 8 bases separating them.

This clone was recorded only once. The chain recombines TRBV25-1 with TRBJ2-7; D is unresolved. Germline lookup yields CDR1 MGHDK and CDR2 SYGVNS. V lost 1 base to trimming and J lost 4 bases, with 8 bases between them. There are 13 residues in the CDR3. CDR3 nucleotide sequence: TGTGCCAGCAGTGAATCAGTAGGGTACGAGCAGTACTTC. Translated, it gives CASSESVGYEQYF.